This T cell receptor (beta chain) is drawn from a study of T cell changes during pregnancy in multiple sclerosis. Clones were sequenced by immunoSEQ multiplex PCR, and TCRdb holds only the in-frame ones, with some missing. The sample yields about 32,000 clones, roughly nine tenths seen once. With 5 bases clipped from V and 5 bases from J, the junction kept 10 bases outside the gene matches. The CDR3 has 16 residues. Germline loops: CDR1 SGHTA, CDR2 FQGNSA. The source was CD4+ T cells from peripheral blood mononuclear cells, collected after pregnancy. This sequence was found in a female donor in good health, enrolled as a control in a pregnancy study. The chain has TRBV7-2 and TRBJ2-1; 9 bases fit TRBD1. The CDR3 coding sequence is TGTGCCAGCAGCGACAAACCGGGACAGGGAAACAATGAGCAGTTCTTC. This sequence encodes CASSDKPGQGNNEQFF.